The 10 T cell receptor beta chains listed next were all sequenced from one sample in a study of response to subunit inactivated influenza vaccine. Via MiXCR, TCRdb re-called the RT-PCR reads, giving one row per CDR3 protein. The sample shows about 780,000 distinct CDR3 sequences, approximately 17% of them seen only once. The sequences come from PBMCs from blood, collected 4 to 6 days after vaccination. These receptors originate from a man in his fifties who received an inactivated influenza vaccine.

The chain links TRBV7-9 to TRBJ1-4; possibly TRBD1 for D (5 bases). Deletions cut 3 bases from V and 6 bases from J, with 14 bases between. The CDR3 extends over 15 amino acids. Germline V lookup: CDR1 SEHNR, CDR2 FQNEAQ (reference sequence). The CDR3, as DNA: TGTGCCAGCAGCTTTCCGTTCGGGACGGATGAAAAACTGTTTTTT. It specifies CASSFPFGTDEKLFF.

This clonotype has ten or more counts. The chain carries TRBV5-1 and TRBJ2-5, with a weak D call TRBD2 (5 bases). The CDR3 sequence is 14 residues long. Germline V gene data show CDR1 as SGHRS and CDR2 as YFSETQ. Trimming pared 4 bases from V and 2 bases from J, leaving 12 bases between. CDR3 in amino acids: CASSRGSEQETQYF. CDR3 in DNA: TGCGCCAGCAGCAGAGGTAGCGAACAAGAGACCCAGTACTTC.

This clonotype appeared a few times. J is TRBJ2-5 and V is TRBV6-5; D gene uncertain. Trimming took 0 bases from V and 0 from J, leaving 8 bases between them. Germline CDR1 reads MNHEY; CDR2 reads SVGAGI. The CDR3 is 15 residues long. Here the CDR3 reads CASSYSAQDQETQYF. DNA of the CDR3: TGTGCCAGCAGTTACTCTGCGCAGGACCAAGAGACCCAGTACTTC.

The chain carries TRBV18 and TRBJ2-4; D might be TRBD2 (5 bases). Between the trimmed V and J ends, which lost 1 base and 8 bases, there was a span of 9 bases. Per germline, CDR1 KGHSH and CDR2 LQKENI. The CDR3 has 13 amino acids. CDR3 nucleotide sequence: TGTGCCAGCTCACCACGAATGGAGGACATTCAGTACTTC. Protein sequence: CASSPRMEDIQYF.

The chain is built from TRBV11-2 and TRBJ1-1; no clear D gene. Per germline, CDR1 SGHAT and CDR2 FQNNGV. CDR3 length equals 15 residues. V was cut by 5 bases and J by 6 bases, with 19 bases left in between. The chain's CDR3 is CASSPSRVPGSEAFF. CDR3 DNA: TGTGCCAGCAGCCCTAGTAGAGTGCCAGGTTCTGAAGCTTTCTTT.

This clonotype was seen a few times. The rearrangement links TRBV4-3 to TRBJ2-7; D perhaps matches TRBD2 (6 bases). The CDR3 spans 15 residues. V was cut by 5 bases and J by 1 base, with 15 bases left in between. Looked up from germline, CDR1 is LGHNA and CDR2 is YSLEER. The CDR3 reads CASSTRVGGSYEQYF. The CDR3 DNA sequence: TGCGCCAGCAGCACCCGGGTAGGAGGGTCCTACGAGCAGTACTTC.

This clonotype occurred a few times. The chain couples TRBV4-2 to TRBJ2-3; 11 bases are shared with TRBD2. In germline, CDR1 is LGHNA, CDR2 YNFKEQ. J was trimmed by 2 bases and V by 2 bases; bases with no gene match: 9. This CDR3 is 18 amino acids long. The CDR3 reads CASSQSEASGGLTDTQYF. DNA for the CDR3: TGTGCCAGCAGCCAAAGTGAAGCTAGCGGGGGGCTCACAGATACGCAGTATTTT.

Only a few counts were recorded for this clonotype. The chain joins TRBV4-3 to TRBJ2-1; tentative D call: TRBD1 (6 bases). With 0 bases removed from V and 4 bases from J, the gap between germline ends came to 16 bases. Per germline, CDR1 LGHNA and CDR2 YSLEER. This CDR3 is 17 amino acids long. The CDR3 is CASSQDPAGADYNEQFF. CDR3 sequence (DNA): TGCGCCAGCAGCCAAGATCCGGCAGGGGCGGATTACAATGAGCAGTTCTTC.

Ten or more counts support this clonotype. J is TRBJ1-1 and V is TRBV3-1; D is undetermined. CDR3 size: 12 residues. The V gene lost 3 bases and the J gene lost 0 bases, with 2 bases spanning the gap. Germline assignment: CDR1 LGHDT and CDR2 YNNKEL (reference sequence). CDR3 amino acids: CASSHLNTEAFF. Written as DNA, the CDR3 is TGTGCCAGCAGCCACCTGAACACTGAAGCTTTCTTT.

This sequence joins TRBV28 and TRBJ2-7; D remains ambiguous. CDR1 and CDR2 (germline): MDHEN, SYDVKM. Between the trimmed V and J ends, which lost 2 bases and 4 bases, there was a span of 6 bases. The CDR3 has 12 residues. CDR3 sequence: CASSLAFYEQYF. CDR3 sequence (DNA): TGTGCCAGCAGTTTAGCTTTTTACGAGCAGTACTTC.